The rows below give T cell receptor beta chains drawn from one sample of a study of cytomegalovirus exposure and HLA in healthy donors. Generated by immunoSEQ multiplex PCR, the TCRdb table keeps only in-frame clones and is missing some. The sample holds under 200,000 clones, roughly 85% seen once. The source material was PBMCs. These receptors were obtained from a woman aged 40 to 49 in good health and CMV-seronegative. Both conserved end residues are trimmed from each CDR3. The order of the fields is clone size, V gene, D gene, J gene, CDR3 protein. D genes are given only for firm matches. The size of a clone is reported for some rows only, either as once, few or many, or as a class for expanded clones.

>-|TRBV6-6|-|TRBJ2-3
ASREGIGLTDTQY
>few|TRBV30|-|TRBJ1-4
AWSGGRDEKLF
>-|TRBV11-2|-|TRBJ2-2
ASSFVRRVATGELF
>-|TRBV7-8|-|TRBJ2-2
ASSSDRYTGELF
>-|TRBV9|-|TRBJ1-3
ASSAANVGRGSSGNTIY
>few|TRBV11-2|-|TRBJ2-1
ASSFRIDNEQF
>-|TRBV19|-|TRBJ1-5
ASSRDVGQPQH
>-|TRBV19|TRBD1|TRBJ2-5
ASSISQGPGETQY
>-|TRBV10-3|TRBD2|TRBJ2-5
AITSGRGETQY
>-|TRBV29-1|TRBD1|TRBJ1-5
SVGQGVDQPQH
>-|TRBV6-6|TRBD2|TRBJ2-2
ASRRLSGGDTGELF
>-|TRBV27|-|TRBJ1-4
ASSLRGGYEKLF
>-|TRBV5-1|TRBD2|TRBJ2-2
ASSAPRLAGGRLSNTGELF
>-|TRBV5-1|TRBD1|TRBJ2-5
ASSLTGGRETQY
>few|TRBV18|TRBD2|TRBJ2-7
ASSPPGLGREQY
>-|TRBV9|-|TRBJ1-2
ASSAPLSGVDGYT
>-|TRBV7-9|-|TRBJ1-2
ASSLDAGLYGYT
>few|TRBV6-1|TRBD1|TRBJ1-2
ASSEAWTGRPHGYT
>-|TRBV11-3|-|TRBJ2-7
ASSWRRGASNEQY
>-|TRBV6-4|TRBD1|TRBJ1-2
ASSDTHVSEGLGTGFGYT
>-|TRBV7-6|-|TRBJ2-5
ASSFGQKETQY
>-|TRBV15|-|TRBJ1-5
ATSREVQIQGQPQH
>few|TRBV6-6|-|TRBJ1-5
ASSLQANQPQH
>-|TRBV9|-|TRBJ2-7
ASSVDEYYEQY
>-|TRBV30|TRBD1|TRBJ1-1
AWRGTATFNTEAF
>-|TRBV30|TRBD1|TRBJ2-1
AWSETGGPNNEQF
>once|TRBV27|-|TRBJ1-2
ASSLSGRGVDGYT
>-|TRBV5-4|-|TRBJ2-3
ASSLYREGADTQY
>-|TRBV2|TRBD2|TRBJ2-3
ASSEWGRGASDTQY
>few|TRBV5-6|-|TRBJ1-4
ASSYQGSNEKLF
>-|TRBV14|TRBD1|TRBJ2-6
ASSQEPGTGGSGANVLT
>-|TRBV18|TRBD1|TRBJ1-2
ASSPREGASYGYT
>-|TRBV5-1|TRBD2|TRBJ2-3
ASSLGLAGPTDTQY
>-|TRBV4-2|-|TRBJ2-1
ASSPLAPDYNEQF
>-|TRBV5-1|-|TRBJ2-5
ASSLARETQY
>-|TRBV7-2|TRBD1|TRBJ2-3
ASSLSSSGTAPY
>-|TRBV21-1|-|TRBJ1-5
ASSKDPGGDNPYSNQPQH
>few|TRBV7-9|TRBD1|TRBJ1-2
ASSFRDRTYGYT
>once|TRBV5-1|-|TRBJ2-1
ASSMDGSSYNEQF
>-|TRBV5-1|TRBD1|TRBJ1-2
ASSLGTGRNGYT
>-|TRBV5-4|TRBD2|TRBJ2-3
ASSLAGGFRTDTQY
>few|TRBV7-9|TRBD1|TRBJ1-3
ASSLTGGISGNTIY
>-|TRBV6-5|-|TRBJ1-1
ASNGGPNTEAF
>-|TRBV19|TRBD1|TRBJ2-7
ASSPGQQSYEQY
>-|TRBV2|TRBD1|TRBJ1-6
ASGGTGISPLH
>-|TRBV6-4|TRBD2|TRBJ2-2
ASSGTSGANTGELF
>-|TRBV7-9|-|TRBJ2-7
ASSQGARGYEQY
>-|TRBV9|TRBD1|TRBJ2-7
ASSLGQGTPYEQY
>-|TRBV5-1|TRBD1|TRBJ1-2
ASSLQGQGFGYT
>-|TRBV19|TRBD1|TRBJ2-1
ASTPDRGSNEQF
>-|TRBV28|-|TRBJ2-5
ASLLPVTQY
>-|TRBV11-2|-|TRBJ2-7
ASSLGTVRTYEQY
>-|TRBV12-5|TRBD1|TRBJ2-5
ASGLDRGRQETQY
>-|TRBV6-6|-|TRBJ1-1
ASSAPLRDTEAF
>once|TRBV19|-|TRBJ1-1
ASSPGKVTNTEAF
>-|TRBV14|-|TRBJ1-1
ASSFGMNTEAF